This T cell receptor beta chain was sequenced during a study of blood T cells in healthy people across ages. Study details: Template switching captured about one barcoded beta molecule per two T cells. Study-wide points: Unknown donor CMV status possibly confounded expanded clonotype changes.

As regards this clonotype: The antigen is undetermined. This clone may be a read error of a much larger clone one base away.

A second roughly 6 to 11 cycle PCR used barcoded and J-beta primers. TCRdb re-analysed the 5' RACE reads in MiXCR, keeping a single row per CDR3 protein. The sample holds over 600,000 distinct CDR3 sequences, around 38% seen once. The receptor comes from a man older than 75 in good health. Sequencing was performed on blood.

CDR3 sequence reads: CVSSSTANYEQYF. The DNA of the CDR3 is TGTGTCAGCAGCTCCACAGCCAACTACGAGCAGTACTTC. This chain connects TRBV7-2 to TRBJ2-7; D unresolved. CDR1 SGHTA and CDR2 FQGNSA come from the germline V gene. CDR3 size: 13 residues.